These T cell receptor beta chains were read from a single sample in a study of spatial heterogeneity in lung cancer. One entry per CDR3 protein results from TCRdb running MiXCR on the 5' RACE reads. This repertoire shows over 2,500 distinct CDR3 sequences, 45% to 55% found once; its top ten account for about three fifths. The sample consisted of lung tumor tissue, taken at surgery. Source of these receptors: a male donor with early-stage non-small cell lung cancer. The CDR3 runs from the conserved cysteine through the conserved F or W.

TRBV11-3 CASSFSSYNSPLHF
TRBV6-2/TRBV6-3 CASSYPDRLGGYTF
TRBV5-1 CASSLAGMDDTQYF
TRBV7-7 CASSASGTDTQYF
TRBV28 CASSLITYYGYTF
TRBV7-2 CASRRGPGDTQYF
TRBV20-1 CSARGLNEQFF
TRBV29-1 CSVGDGYNEQFF
TRBV4-1 CASSQTPDREQDTQYF
TRBV6-2/TRBV6-3 CASSYLPSYEQYF
TRBV7-9 CASSLLGSGRAMNEQFF
TRBV6-2/TRBV6-3 CASSYGRGSAGANVLTF
TRBV28 CASSSTYEQYF
TRBV20-1 CSARAHQGTRSYEQYF
TRBV20-1 CSATGLAGVFTDTQYF
TRBV6-1 CASRPQGPNGYTF
TRBV7-2 CASSLAYGGEQYF
TRBV2 CASTQQDSYEQYF
TRBV2 CASSEGAGPNYGYTF
TRBV7-9 CASSPSAGVHTQYF
TRBV27 CASSLSARWGGNTIYF
TRBV10-3 CAISARQGGYEQYF
TRBV28 CASRNEASSNQPQHF
TRBV3-1 CASSQGANLNYGYTF
TRBV20-1 CSARTPTNYGYTF
TRBV25-1 CASSEYRGAAKNIQYF
TRBV5-1 CASSRAYNTGELFF
TRBV29-1 CSVESSREFRTYNEQFF
TRBV6-2/TRBV6-3 CASSPNTDYEQYF
TRBV29-1 CSAPTATDYNEQFF
TRBV7-9 CASSPDDRLPEQYF
TRBV29-1 CSARLLKGLQPQHF
TRBV10-3 CAIRGDRASQETQYF
TRBV29-1 CSVGSLWGEKLFF
TRBV18 CASSPWPDSGNTIYF
TRBV12-3/TRBV12-4 CASSLGTSANEQFF
TRBV24-1 CATSDFVETGQFF
TRBV4-1 CASSHGLAGISYEQYF
TRBV4-3 CASSQDPGPGPNGYTF
TRBV20-1 CSARDRSHYNEQFF
TRBV14 CASSQDRRGPQHF
TRBV7-2 CASSLGLAEELFF